Below, 9 T cell receptor beta chains from the same sample are listed, as sequenced in a study of blood T cell repertoires in COVID-19. The protocol was immunoSEQ multiplex PCR, while the TCRdb copy is restricted to in-frame clones and leaves out a portion. The top ten hold more than 4.5% of the sample, which has 200,000 or so clones, 83% seen once. The sequenced material came from PBMCs or T cells enriched from blood (not recorded which). All receptors derive from a woman between 50 and 59 years old who had been exposed to COVID-19.

This chain connects TRBV6-5 to TRBJ2-7; TRBD1 agrees at 8 bases. Germline CDR1 and CDR2: MNHEY and SVGAGI. This CDR3 comprises 15 residues. The ends lost 6 bases at V and 0 bases at J; junction bases unmatched: 7. CDR3 residues: CASRKTGAPSYEQYF. The CDR3, as DNA: TGTGCCAGCAGGAAGACAGGGGCTCCCTCCTACGAGCAGTACTTC.

V gene TRBV19 combines with J gene TRBJ2-3, with TRBD2 matching 8 bases. The V segment lost 3 bases and the J segment 0 bases; nucleotides outside the gene matches: 2. The CDR3 totals 15 residues. Germline loops: CDR1 LNHDA, CDR2 SQIVND (reference sequence). The CDR3 reads CASSMGGGSTDTQYF. In DNA form, the CDR3 reads TGTGCCAGTAGTATGGGCGGGGGGAGCACAGATACGCAGTATTTT.

The chain carries TRBV3-1 (or the pseudogene TRBV3-2) and TRBJ1-2, with unresolved D. V was pared by 4 bases and J by 8 bases, with 14 bases between. This CDR3 comprises 13 residues. From germline, CDR1 is LGHDT and CDR2 YNNKEL (reference sequence). This CDR3 is CASSPGLFEGYTF. DNA for the CDR3: TGTGCCAGCAGCCCCGGACTCTTCGAGGGCTACACCTTC.

This chain uses TRBV9 with TRBJ1-2; TRBD1 matches 7 bases. CDR3 length: 15 amino acids. Germline V gene data show CDR1 as SGDLS and CDR2 as YYNGEE. The ends lost 4 bases at V and 0 bases at J; junction bases unmatched: 6. The CDR3 here is CASSRGQLANYGYTF. For the CDR3, the DNA is TGTGCCAGCAGCCGGGGACAGCTAGCTAACTATGGCTACACCTTC. Filled out from reference TRBV9 and TRBJ1-2, the complete variable domain reads DSGVTQTPKHLITATGQRVTLRCSPRSGDLSVYWYQQSLDQGLQFLIQYYNGEERAKGNILERFSAQQFPDLHSELNLSSLELGDSALYFCASSRGQLANYGYTFGSGTRLTVV.

The rearrangement links TRBV7-6 to TRBJ1-1; 8 bases match TRBD1. The CDR3 totals 14 residues. J gave up 4 bases and V 1 base, and 2 bases lay outside the gene matches. Per germline, CDR1 SGHVS and CDR2 FNYEAQ. As DNA, the CDR3 is TGTGCCAGCAGCTTAGAAGACAGGGGCACTGAAGCTTTCTTT. Its translation is CASSLEDRGTEAFF.

The J gene is TRBJ2-2, the V gene TRBV6-5; TRBD2 agrees at 8 bases. With V trimmed by 7 bases and J by 4 bases, 8 bases remained unmatched. Per the germline V gene, CDR1 is MNHEY and CDR2 is SVGAGI. The CDR3 is 15 residues long. The CDR3 DNA is TGTGCCAGCACTCGGGAGCGGGGGAGCACCGGGGAGCTGTTTTTT. Protein sequence: CASTRERGSTGELFF.

The chain has TRBV21-1 and TRBJ2-1; TRBD1 is taken as the D call from the table, unchecked against the DNA. TRBV21-1 is labeled a pseudogene. CDR3 size: 17 residues. The CDR3 region is CASSKGDSGQPIHEQFF. CDR3 in DNA: TGTGCCAGCAGCAAAGGGGATTCGGGACAGCCTATCCATGAGCAGTTCTTC.

V usage is TRBV29-1 and J usage is TRBJ2-2; 9 nucleotides match TRBD1. Per germline, CDR1 SQVTM and CDR2 ANQGSEA. With V trimmed by 6 bases and J by 8 bases, 10 bases remained unmatched. This CDR3 is 14 amino acids long. This CDR3 reads CSVWDRDVRGELFF. The CDR3, as DNA: TGCAGCGTGTGGGACAGGGACGTCAGAGGGGAGCTGTTTTTT.

DNA of the CDR3: TGTGCCAGCAGCCCCCGGTCAGGCGGGAAGACCCAGTACTTC. Amino acids: CASSPRSGGKTQYF. This chain links TRBV5-4 with TRBJ2-5, with D possibly being TRBD2 (6 bases). The CDR3 is 14 residues long. From germline, CDR1 is SGHNT and CDR2 YYREEE (reference sequence). V lost 4 bases and J 6 bases, leaving 16 bases between the germline ends.